This TCR beta chain is drawn from a study of cytotoxic CD8 clonotypes in ibrutinib-treated CLL. Libraries were prepared by immunoSEQ multiplex PCR; TCRdb keeps only in-frame clonotypes and omits some of them. Seen here are almost 45,000 clones, roughly two thirds observed once, and the top ten hold roughly 14%. CDR3 length equals 15 residues. V dropped 2 bases and J dropped 2; count of bases not matched to a gene: 5. Germline loops: CDR1 GTSNPN, CDR2 SVGIG (reference sequence). The starting material was PBMCs, obtained after 12 months of ibrutinib treatment. The rearrangement uses TRBV30 and TRBJ1-5; 8 positions match TRBD1. The TCR was taken from a human donor with chronic lymphocytic leukemia. CDR3 coding DNA: TGTGCCTGGAGTAGGGGACAGGCACGCAATCAGCCCCAGCATTTT. Translation: CAWSRGQARNQPQHF.